This TCR beta chain is drawn from a study of cytomegalovirus exposure and HLA in healthy donors. Background on the study: As released early, the data held about 85 million unique TCRs from HLA-typed donors.

With respect to this clone: As yet, its antigen is unknown.

Germline loops: CDR1 MDHEN, CDR2 SYDVKM. This CDR3 comprises 12 residues. J was trimmed by 5 bases and V by 8 bases; bases with no gene match: 5. PCR primers comprised 60 Vbeta and 13 Jbeta primers. The protocol was immunoSEQ multiplex PCR, while the TCRdb copy is restricted to in-frame clones and leaves out a portion. The sample lists 100,000 to 150,000 clones; 60% to 85% were seen once. Study-wide points: Per a prior analysis, the majority of TCR beta V segments were productive roughly 90% or roughly 30% of the time.

The sequence came from a female donor in good health and CMV-seronegative. The chain couples TRBV28 to TRBJ2-5; TRBD2 aligns across 7 bases. The sequenced sample consisted of PBMCs. The CDR3 bases are TGTGCCAGCGGCCGGGGAGGGGAGACCCAGTACTTC. Its protein is CASGRGGETQYF.